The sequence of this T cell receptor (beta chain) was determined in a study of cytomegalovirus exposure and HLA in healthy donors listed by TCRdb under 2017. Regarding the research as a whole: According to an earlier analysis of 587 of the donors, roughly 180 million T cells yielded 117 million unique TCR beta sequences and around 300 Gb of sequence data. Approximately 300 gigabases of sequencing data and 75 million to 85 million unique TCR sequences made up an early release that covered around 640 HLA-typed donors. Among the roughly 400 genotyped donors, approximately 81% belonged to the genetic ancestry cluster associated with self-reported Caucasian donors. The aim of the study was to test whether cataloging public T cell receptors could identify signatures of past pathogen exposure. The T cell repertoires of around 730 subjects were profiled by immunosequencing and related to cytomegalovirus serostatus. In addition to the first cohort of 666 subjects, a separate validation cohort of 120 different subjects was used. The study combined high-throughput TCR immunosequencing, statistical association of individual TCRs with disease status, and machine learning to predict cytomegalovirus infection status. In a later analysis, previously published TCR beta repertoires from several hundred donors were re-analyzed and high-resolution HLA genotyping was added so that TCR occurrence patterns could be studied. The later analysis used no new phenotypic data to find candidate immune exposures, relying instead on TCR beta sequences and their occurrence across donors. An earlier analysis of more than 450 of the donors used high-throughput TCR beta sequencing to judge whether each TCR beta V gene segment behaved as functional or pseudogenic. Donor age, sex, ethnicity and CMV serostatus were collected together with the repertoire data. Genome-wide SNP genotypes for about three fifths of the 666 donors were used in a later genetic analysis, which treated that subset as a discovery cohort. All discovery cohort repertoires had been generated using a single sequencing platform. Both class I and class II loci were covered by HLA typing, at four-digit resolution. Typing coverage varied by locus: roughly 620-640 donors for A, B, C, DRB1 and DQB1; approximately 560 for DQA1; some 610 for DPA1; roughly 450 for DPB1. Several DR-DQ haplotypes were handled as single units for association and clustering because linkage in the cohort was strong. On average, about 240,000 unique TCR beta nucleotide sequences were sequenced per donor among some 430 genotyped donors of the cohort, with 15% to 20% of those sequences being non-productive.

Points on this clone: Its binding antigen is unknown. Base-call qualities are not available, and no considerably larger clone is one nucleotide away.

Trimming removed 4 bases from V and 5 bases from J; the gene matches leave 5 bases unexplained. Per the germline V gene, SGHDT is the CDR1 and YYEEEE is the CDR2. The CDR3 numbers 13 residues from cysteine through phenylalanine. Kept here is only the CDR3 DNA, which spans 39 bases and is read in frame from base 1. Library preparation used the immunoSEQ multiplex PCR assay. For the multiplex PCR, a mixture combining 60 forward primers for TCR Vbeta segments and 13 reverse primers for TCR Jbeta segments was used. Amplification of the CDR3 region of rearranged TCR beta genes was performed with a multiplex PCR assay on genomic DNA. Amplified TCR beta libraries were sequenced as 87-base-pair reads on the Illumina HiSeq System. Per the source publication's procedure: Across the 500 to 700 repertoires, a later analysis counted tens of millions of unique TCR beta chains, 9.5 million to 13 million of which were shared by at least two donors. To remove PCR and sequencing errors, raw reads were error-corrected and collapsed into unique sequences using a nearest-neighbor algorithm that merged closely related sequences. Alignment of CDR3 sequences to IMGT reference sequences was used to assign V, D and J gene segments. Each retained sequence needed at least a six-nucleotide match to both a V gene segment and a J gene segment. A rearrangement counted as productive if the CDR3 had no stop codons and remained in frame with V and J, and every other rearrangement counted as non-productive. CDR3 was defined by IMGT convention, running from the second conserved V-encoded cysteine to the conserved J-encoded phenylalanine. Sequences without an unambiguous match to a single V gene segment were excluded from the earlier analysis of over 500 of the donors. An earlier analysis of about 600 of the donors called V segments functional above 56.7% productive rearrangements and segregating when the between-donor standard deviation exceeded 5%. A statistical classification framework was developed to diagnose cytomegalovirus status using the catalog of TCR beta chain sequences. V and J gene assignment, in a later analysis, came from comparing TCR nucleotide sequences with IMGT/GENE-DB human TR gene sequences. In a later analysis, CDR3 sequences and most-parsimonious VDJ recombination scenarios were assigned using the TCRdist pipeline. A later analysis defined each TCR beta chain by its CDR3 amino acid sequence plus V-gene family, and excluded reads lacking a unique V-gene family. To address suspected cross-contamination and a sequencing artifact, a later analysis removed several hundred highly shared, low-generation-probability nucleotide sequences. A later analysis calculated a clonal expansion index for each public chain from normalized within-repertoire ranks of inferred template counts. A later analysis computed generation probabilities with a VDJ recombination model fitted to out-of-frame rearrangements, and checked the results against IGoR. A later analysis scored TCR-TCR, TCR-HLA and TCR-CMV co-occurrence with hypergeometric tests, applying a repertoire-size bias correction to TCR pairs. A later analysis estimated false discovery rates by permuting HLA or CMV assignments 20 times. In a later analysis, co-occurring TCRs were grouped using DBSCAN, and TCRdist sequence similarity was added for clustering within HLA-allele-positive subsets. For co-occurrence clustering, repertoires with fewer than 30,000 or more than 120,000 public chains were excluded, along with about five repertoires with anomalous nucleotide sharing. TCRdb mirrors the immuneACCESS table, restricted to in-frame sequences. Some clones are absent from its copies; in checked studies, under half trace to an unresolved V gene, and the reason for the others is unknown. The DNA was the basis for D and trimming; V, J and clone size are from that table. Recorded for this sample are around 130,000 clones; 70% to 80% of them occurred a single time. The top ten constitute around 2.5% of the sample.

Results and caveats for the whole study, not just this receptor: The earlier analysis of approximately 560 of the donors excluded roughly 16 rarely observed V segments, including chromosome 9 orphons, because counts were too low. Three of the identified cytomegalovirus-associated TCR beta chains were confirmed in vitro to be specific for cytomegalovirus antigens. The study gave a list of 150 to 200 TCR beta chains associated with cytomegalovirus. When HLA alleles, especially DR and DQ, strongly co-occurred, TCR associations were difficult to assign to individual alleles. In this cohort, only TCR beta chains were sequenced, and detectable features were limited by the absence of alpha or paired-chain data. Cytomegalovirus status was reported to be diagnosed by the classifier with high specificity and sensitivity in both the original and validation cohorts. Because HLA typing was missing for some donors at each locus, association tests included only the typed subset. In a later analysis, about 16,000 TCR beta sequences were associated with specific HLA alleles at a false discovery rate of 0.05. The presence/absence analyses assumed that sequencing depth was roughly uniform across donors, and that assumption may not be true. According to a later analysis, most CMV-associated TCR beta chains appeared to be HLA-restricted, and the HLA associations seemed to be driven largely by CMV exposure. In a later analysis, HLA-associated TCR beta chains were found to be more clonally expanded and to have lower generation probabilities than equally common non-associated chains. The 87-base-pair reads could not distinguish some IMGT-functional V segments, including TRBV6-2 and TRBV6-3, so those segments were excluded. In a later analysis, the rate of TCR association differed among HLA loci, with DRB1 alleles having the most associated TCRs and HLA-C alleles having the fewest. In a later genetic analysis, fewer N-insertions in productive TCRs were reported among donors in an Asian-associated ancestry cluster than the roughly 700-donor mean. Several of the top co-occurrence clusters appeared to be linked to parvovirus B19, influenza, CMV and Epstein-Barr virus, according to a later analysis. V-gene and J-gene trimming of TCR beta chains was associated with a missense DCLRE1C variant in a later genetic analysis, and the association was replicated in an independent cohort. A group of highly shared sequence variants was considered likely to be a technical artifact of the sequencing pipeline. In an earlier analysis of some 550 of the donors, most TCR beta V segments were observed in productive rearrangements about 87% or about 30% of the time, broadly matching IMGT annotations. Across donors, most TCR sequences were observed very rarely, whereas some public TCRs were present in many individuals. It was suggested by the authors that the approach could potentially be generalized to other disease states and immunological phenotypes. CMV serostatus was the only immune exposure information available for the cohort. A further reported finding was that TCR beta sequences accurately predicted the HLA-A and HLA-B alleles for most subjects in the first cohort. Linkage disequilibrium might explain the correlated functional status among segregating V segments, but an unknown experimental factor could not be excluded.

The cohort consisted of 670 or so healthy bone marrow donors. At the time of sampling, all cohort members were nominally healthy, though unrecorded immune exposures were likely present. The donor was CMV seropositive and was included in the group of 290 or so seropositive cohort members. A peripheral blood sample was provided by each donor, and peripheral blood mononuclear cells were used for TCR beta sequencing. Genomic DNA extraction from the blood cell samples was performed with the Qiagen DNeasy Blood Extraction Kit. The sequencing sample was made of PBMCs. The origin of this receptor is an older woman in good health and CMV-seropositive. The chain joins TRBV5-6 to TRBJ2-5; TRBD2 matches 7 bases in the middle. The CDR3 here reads CASSPKGGETQYF. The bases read TGTGCCAGCAGCCCCAAGGGAGGGGAGACCCAGTACTTC.